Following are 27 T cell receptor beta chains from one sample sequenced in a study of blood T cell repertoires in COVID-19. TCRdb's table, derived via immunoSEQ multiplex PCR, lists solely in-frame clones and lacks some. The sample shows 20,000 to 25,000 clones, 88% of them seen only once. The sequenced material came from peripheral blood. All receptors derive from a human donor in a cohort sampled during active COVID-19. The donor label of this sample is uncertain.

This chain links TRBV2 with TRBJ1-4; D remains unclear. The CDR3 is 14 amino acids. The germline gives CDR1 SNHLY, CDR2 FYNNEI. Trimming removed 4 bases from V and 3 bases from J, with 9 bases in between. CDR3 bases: TGTGCCAGCAGTGCCTGGGGAGCTAATGAAAAACTGTTTTTT. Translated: CASSAWGANEKLFF.

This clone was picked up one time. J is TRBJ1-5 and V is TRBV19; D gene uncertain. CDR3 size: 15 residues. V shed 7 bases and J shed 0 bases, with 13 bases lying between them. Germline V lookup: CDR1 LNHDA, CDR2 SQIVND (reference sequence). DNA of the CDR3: TGTGCCAGTAAACCTCTAGGTTATAGCAATCAGCCCCAGCATTTT. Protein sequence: CASKPLGYSNQPQHF.

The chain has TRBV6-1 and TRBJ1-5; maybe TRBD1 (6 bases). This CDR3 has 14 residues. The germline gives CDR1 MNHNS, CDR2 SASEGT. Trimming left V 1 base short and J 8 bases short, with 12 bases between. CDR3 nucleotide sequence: TGTGCCAGCAGTGAAGACCAGGGGTGGGAGCCCCAGCATTTT. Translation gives CASSEDQGWEPQHF.

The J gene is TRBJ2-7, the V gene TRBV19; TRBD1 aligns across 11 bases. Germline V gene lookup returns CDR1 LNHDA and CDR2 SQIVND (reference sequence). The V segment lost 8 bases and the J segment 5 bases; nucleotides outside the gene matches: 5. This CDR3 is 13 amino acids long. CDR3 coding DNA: TGTGCCAGTTCGGGACAGGGGGTCAACGAGCAGTACTTC. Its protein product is CASSGQGVNEQYF.

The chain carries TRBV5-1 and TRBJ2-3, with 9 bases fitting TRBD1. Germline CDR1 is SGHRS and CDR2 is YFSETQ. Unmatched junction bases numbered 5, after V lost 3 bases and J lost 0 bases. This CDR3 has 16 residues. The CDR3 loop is CASSSDRGRSTDTQYF. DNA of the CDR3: TGCGCCAGCAGCTCGGACAGGGGCCGTAGCACAGATACGCAGTATTTT. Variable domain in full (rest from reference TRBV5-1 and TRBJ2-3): KAGVTQTPRYLIKTRGQQVTLSCSPISGHRSVSWYQQTPGQGLQFLFEYFSETQRNKGNFPGRFSGRQFSNSRSEMNVSTLELGDSALYLCASSSDRGRSTDTQYFGPGTRLTVL.

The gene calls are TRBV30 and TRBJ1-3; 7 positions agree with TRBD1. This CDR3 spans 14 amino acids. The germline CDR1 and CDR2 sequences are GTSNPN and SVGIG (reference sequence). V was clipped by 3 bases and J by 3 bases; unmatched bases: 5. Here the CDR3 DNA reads TGTGCCTGGAGCCGACAGGGTGTTGGAAACACCATATATTTT. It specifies CAWSRQGVGNTIYF.

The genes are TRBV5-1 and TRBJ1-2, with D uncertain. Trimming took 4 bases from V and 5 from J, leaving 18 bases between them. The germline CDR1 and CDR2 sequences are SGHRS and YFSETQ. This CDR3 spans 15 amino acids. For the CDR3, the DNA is TGCGCCAGCAGCCTAATGCCCGGGGTCCGGTATGGCTACACCTTC. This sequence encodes CASSLMPGVRYGYTF.

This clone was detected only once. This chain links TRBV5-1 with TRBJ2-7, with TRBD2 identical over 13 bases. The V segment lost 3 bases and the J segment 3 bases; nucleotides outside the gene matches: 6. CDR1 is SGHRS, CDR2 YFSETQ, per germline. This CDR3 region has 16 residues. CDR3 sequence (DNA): TGCGCCAGCAGCTCCGGACTAGCGGGAGATAACTACGAGCAGTACTTC. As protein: CASSSGLAGDNYEQYF.

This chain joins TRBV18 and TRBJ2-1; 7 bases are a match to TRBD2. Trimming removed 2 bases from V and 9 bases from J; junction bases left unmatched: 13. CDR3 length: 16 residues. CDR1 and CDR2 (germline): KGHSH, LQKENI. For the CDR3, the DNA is TGTGCCAGCTCACCAAGTAACGGGAGGTCGTCGGGTGAGCAGTTCTTC. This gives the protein CASSPSNGRSSGEQFF.

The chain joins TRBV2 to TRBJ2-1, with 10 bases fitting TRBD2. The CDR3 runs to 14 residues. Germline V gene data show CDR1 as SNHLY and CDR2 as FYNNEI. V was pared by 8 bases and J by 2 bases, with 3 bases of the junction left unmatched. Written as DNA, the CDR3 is TGTGCCAGCTCCGGACTAGCGGCCTACAATGAGCAGTTCTTC. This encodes CASSGLAAYNEQFF.

As DNA, the CDR3 is TGTGCCAGCAGACCCCCCCAGTACACTGAAGCTTTCTTT. It is translated as CASRPPQYTEAFF. This chain uses TRBV28 with TRBJ1-1; D is undetermined. Deletions cut 6 bases from V and 3 bases from J, with 11 bases between. CDR1 is MDHEN, CDR2 SYDVKM, per germline. The CDR3 contains 13 residues.

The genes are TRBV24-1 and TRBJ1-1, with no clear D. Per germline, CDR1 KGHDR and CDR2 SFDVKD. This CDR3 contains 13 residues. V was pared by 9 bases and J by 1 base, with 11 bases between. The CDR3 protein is CATRRRENTEAFF. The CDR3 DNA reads TGTGCCACCCGCAGGAGGGAGAACACTGAAGCTTTCTTT.

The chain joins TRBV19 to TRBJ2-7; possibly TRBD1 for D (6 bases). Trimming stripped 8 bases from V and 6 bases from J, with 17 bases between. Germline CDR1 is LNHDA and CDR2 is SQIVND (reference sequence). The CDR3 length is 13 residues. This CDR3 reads CASSGTSRSEQYF. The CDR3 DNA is TGTGCCAGTTCCGGGACATCAAGGAGCGAGCAGTACTTC.

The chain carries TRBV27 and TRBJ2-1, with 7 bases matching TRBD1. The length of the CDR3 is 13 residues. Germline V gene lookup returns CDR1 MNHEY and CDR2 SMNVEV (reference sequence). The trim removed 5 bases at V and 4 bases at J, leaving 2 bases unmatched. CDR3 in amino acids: CASSRQGYNEQFF. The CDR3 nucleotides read TGTGCCAGCAGTCGACAGGGTTACAATGAGCAGTTCTTC.

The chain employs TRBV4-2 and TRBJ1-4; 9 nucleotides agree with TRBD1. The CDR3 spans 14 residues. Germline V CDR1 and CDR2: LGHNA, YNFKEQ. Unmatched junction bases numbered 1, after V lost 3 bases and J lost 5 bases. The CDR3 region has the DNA TGTGCCAGCAGCCAGGGACAGGGAAATGAAAAACTGTTTTTT. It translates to CASSQGQGNEKLFF.

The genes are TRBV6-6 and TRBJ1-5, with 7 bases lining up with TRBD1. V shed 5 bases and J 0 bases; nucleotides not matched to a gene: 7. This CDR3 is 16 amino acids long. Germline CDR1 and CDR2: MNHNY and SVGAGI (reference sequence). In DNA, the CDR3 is TGTGCCAGCAGTCTATCCGGGACAGATAGCAATCAGCCCCAGCATTTT. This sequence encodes CASSLSGTDSNQPQHF.

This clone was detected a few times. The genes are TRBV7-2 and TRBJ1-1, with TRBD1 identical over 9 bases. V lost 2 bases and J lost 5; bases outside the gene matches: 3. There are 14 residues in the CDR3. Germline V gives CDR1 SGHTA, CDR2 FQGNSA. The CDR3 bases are TGTGCCAGCAGCTTAAGGGGGACAGGGACTGAAGCTTTCTTT. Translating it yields CASSLRGTGTEAFF.

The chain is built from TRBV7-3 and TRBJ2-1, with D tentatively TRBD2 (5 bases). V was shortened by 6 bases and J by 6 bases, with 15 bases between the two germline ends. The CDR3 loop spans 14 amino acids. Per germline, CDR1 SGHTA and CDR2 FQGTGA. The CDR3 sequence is CASSSMDSTNEQFF. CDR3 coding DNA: TGTGCCAGCAGTTCCATGGACTCGACCAATGAGCAGTTCTTC. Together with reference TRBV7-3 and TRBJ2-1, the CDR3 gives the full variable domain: GAGVSQTPSNKVTEKGKYVELRCDPISGHTALYWYRQSLGQGPEFLIYFQGTGAADDSGLPNDRFFAVRPEGSVSTLKIQRTERGDSAVYLCASSSMDSTNEQFFGPGTRLTVL.

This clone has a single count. This chain's CDR3 is CASRSGADSYNEQFF. DNA of the CDR3: TGTGCCAGCAGAAGCGGGGCCGACTCCTACAATGAGCAGTTCTTC. V is TRBV6-5 and J is TRBJ2-1; 7 nucleotides line up with TRBD2. With 6 bases clipped from V and 0 bases from J, the junction kept 5 bases outside the gene matches. CDR3 length: 15 residues. Per the germline V gene, CDR1 is MNHEY and CDR2 is SVGAGI.

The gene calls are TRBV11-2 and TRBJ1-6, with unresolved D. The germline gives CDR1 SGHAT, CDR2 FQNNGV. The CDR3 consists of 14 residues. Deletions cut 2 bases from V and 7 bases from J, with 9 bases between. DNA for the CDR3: TGTGCCAGCAGCTTATCGGACTCCAATTCACCCCTCCACTTT. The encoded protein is CASSLSDSNSPLHF.

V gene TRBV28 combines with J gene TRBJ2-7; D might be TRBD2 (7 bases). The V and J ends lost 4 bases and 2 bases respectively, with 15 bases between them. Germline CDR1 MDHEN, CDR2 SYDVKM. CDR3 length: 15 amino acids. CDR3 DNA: TGTGCCAGCAGTTCCGGCGGGGGCTCTACCTACGAGCAGTACTTC. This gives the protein CASSSGGGSTYEQYF.

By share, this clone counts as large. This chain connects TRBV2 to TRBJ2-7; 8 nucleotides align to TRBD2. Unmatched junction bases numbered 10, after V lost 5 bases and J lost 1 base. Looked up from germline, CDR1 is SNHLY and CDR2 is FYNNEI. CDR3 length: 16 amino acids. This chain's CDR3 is CASSPGGYTGSYEQYF. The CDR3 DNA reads TGTGCCAGCAGTCCGGGGGGGTACACAGGTTCCTACGAGCAGTACTTC.

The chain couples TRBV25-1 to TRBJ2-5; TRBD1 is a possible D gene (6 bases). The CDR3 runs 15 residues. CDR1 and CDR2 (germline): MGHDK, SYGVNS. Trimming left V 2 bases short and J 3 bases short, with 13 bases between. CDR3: CASSEGGRGEETQYF. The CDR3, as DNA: TGTGCCAGCAGTGAAGGAGGCAGGGGTGAAGAGACCCAGTACTTC.

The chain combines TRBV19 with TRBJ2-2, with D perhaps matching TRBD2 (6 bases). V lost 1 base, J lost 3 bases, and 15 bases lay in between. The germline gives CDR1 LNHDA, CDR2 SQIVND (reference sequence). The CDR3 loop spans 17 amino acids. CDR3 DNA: TGTGCCAGTAGTATAGCCTCCGGGACTCAATACACCGGGGAGCTGTTTTTT. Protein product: CASSIASGTQYTGELFF.

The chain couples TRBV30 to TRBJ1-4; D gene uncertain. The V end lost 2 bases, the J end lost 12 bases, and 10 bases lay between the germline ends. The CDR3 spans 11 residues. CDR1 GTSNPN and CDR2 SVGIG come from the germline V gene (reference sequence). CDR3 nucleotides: TGTGCCTGGAGTTCTATCGAGCAACTGTTTTTT. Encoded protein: CAWSSIEQLFF. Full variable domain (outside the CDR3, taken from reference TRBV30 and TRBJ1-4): SQTIHQWPATLVQPVGSPLSLECTVEGTSNPNLYWYRQAAGRGLQLLFYSVGIGQISSEVPQNLSASRPQDRQFILSSKKLLLSDSGFYLCAWSSIEQLFFGSGTQLSVL.

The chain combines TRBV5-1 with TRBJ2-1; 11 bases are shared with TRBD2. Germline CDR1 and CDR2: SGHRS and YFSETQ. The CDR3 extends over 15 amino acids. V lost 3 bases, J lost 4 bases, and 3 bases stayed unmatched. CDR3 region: CASSSRLAGYNEQFF. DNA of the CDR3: TGCGCCAGCAGCTCGCGACTAGCGGGATACAATGAGCAGTTCTTC.

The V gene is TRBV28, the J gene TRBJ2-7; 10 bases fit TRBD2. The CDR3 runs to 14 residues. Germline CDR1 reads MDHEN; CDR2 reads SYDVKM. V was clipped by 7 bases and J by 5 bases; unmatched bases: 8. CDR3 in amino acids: CASTTAGGPDEQYF. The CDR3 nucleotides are TGTGCCAGCACAACAGCGGGAGGGCCTGACGAGCAGTACTTC. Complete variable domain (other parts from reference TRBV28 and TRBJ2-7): DVKVTQSSRYLVKRTGEKVFLECVQDMDHENMFWYRQDPGLGLRLIYFSYDVKMKEKGDIPEGYSVSREKKERFSLILESASTNQTSMYLCASTTAGGPDEQYFGPGTRLTVT.